This entry lists 3 T cell receptor beta chains sequenced from one sample in a study of cytomegalovirus exposure and HLA in healthy donors. Profiling relied on immunoSEQ multiplex PCR, and the TCRdb table lists in-frame clones only, not all of them. The repertoire includes about 130,000 clones, approximately 89% of them detected once, and about 3.5% sits in the top ten. The source material was PBMCs. These receptors came from a man aged 25 to 40 in good health and CMV-seronegative.

The CDR3 loop reads CASTRGGAGQETQYF. CDR3 coding DNA: TGTGCCAGCACCCGCGGGGGGGCCGGACAAGAGACCCAGTACTTC. This chain connects TRBV6-5 to TRBJ2-5, with 9 bases aligning to TRBD2. From germline, CDR1 is MNHEY and CDR2 SVGAGI. The V segment lost 7 bases and the J segment 2 bases; nucleotides outside the gene matches: 8. The CDR3 length is 15 residues.

CDR3 bases: TGTGCCATCAGTGAGCCAGAGGACAGGGACTTTTCCTACGAGCAGTACTTC. Protein sequence: CAISEPEDRDFSYEQYF. The chain combines TRBV10-3 with TRBJ2-7; 8 bases fit TRBD1. V was pared by 2 bases and J by 1 base, with 10 bases of the junction left unmatched. The CDR3 extends over 17 amino acids. The germline V gene has CDR1 ENHRY and CDR2 SYGVKD.

This sequence joins TRBV18 and TRBJ2-3; a weak D match, TRBD2 (6 bases). V shed 6 bases and J shed 1 base, with 14 bases lying between them. Germline CDR1 is KGHSH and CDR2 is LQKENI. This CDR3 contains 15 residues. CDR3 sequence reads: CASSPRGRGTDTQYF. The CDR3 region has the DNA TGTGCCAGCTCCCCCCGGGGGAGAGGCACAGATACGCAGTATTTT.